Detailed here is one T cell receptor (beta chain). The record originates from a study of blood T cell repertoires in COVID-19. The CDR3 consists of 14 residues. Looked up from germline, CDR1 is SGHNT and CDR2 is YYREEE (reference sequence). Trimming cost V 1 base and J 9 bases, with 14 bases left between them. Data came from immunoSEQ multiplex PCR; TCRdb stores just in-frame clones and leaves some out. Of approximately 470,000 clones listed, 70% to 90% are singletons. The V and J genes are TRBV5-4 and TRBJ2-1; a weak D match, TRBD2 (5 bases). This sequence was found in a human donor in a cohort sampled during active COVID-19. The sample comprised peripheral blood. In nucleotides, the CDR3 is TGTGCCAGCAGCTTGATGGTAGTCCGGGGTGAGCAGTTCTTC. Amino acids: CASSLMVVRGEQFF.